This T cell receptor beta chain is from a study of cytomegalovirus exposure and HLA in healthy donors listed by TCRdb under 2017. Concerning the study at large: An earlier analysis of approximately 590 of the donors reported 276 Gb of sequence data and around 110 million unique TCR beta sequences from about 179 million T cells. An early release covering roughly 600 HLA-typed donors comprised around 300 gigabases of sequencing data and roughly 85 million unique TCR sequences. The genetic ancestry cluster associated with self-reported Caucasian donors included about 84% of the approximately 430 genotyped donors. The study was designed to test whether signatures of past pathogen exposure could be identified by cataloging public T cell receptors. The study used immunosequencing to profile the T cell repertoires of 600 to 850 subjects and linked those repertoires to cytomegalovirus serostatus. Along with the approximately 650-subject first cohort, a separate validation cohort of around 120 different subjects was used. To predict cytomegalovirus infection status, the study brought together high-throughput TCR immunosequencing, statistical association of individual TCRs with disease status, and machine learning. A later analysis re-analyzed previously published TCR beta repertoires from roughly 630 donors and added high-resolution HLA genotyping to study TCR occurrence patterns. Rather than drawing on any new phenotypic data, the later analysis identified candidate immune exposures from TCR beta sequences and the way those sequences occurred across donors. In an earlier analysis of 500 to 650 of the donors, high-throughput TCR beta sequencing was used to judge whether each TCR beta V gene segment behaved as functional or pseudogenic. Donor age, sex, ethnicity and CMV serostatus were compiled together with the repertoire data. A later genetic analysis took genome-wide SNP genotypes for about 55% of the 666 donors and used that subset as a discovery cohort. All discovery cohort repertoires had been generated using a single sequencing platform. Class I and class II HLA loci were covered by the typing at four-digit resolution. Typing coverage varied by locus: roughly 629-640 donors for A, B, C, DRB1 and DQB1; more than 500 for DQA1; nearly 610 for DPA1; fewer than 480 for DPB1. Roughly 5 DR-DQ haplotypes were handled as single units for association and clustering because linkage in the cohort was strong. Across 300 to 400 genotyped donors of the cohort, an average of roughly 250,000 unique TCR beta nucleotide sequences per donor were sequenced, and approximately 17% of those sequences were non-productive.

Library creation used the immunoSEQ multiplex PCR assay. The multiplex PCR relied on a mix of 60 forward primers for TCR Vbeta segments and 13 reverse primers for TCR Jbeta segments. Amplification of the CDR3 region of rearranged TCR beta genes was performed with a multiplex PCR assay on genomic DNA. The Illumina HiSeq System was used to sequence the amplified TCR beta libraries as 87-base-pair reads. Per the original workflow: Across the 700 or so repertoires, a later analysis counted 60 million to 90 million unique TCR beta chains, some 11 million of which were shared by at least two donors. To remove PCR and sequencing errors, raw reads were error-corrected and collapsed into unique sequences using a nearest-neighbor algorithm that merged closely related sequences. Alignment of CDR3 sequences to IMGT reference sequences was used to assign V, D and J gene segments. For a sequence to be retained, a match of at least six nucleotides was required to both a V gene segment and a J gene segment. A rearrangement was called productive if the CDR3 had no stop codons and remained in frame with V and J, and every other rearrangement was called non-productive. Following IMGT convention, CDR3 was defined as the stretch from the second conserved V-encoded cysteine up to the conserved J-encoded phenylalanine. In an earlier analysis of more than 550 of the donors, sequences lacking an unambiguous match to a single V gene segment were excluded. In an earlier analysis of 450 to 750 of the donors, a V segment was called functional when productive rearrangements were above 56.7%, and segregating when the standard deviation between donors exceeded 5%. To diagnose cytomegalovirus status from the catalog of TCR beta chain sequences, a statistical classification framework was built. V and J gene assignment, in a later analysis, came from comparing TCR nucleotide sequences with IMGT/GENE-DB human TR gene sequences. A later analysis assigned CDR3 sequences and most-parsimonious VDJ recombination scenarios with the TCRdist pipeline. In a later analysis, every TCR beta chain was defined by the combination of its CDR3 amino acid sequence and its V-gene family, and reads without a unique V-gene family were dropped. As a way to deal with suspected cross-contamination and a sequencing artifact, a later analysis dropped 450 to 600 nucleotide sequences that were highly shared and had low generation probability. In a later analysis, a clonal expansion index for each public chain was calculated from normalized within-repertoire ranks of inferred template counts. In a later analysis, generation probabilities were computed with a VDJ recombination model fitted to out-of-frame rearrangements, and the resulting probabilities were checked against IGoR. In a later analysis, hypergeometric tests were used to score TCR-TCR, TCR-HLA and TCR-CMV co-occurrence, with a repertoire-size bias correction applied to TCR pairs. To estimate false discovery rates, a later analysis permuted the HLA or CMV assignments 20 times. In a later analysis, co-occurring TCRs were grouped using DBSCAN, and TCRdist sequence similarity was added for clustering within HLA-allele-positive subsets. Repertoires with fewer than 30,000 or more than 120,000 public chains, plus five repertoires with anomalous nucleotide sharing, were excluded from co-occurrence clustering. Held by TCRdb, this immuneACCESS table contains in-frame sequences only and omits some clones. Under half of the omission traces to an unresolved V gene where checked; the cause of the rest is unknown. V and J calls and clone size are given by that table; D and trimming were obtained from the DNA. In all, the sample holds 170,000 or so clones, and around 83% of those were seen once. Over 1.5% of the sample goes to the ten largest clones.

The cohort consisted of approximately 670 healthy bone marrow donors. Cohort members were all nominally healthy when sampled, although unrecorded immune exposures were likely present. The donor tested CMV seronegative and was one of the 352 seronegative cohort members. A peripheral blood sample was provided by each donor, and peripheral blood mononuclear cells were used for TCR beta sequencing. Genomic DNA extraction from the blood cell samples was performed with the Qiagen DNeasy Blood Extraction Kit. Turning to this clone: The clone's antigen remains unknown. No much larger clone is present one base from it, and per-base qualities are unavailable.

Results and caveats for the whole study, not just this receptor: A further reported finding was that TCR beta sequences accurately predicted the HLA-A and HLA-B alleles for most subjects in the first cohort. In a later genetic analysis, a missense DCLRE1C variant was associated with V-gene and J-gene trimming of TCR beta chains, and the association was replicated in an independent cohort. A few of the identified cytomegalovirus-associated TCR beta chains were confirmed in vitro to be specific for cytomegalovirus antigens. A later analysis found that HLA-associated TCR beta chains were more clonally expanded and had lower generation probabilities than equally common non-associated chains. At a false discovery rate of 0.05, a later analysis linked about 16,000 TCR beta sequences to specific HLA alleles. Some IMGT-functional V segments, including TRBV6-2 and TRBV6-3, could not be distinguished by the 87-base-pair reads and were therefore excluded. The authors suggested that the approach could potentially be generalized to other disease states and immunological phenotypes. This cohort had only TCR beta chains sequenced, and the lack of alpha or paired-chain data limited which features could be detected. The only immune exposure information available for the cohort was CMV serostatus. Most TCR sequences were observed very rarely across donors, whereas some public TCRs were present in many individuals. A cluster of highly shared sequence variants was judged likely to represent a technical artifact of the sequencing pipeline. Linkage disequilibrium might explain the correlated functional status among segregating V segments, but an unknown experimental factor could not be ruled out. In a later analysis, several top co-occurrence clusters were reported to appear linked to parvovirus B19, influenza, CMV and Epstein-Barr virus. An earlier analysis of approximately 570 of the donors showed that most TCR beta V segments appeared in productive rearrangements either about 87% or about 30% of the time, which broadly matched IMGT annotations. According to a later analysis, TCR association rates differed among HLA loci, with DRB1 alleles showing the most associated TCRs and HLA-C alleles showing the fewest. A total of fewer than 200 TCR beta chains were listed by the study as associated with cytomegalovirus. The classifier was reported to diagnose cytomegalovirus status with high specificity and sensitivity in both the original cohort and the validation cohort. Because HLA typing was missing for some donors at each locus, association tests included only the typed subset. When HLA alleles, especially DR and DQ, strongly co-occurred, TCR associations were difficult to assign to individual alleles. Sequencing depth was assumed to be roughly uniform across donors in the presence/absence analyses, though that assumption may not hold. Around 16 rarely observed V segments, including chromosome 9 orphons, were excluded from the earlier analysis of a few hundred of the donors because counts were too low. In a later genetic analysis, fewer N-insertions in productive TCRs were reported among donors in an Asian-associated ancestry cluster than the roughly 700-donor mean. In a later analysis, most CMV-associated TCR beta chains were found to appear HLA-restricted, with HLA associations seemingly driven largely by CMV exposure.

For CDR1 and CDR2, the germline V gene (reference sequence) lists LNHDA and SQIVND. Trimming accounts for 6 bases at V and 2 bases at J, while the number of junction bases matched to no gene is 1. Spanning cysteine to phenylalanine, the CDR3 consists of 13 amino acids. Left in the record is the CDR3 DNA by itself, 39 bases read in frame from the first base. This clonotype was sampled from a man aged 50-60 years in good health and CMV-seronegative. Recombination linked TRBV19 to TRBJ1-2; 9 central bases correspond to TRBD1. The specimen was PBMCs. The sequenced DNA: TGTGCCAGTAGGGACAGGGGAAACTATGGCTACACCTTC. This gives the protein CASRDRGNYGYTF. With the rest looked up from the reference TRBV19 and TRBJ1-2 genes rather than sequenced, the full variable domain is DGGITQSPKYLFRKEGQNVTLSCEQNLNHDAMYWYRQDPGQGLRLIYYSQIVNDFQKGDIAEGYSVSREKKESFPLTVTSAQKNPTAFYLCASRDRGNYGYTFGSGTRLTVV.